The 19 T cell receptor beta chains below all came from one sample that was sequenced in a study of neoadjuvant anti-PD-1 for oral cavity cancer (TCRdb year 2021). The sample's time point label is to be understood as: before neoadjuvant nivolumab. To prepare the library, the immunoSEQ multiplex PCR assay was applied. TCRdb re-hosts the immuneACCESS table, in-frame sequences only. Its copies lack some clones; in the studies checked, an unresolved V gene accounts for under half of them, and the cause for the rest is not known. This sample has approximately 17,000 clones in its table, and roughly 60% of those were observed once. Around 2.8% of the sample is in the top ten clones. This specimen was PBMCs, taken before nivolumab (anti-PD-1) treatment. The receptor source for this set is a person aged 40 to 85 with oral cavity squamous cell carcinoma.

In this sample, this clone turned up once. V and J are TRBV11-2 and TRBJ1-2, with unresolved D. The CDR3 is 13 amino acids. The germline CDR1 and CDR2 sequences are SGHAT and FQNNGV. Trimming took off 1 base at V and 10 bases at J, with 13 bases between the two ends. The CDR3 here is CASSLVEGKDYTF. CDR3 in DNA: TGTGCCAGCAGCTTAGTCGAAGGGAAGGACTACACCTTC.

V usage is TRBV27 and J usage is TRBJ2-1, with a possible D match to TRBD1 (7 bases). This CDR3 comprises 21 residues. Germline lookup yields CDR1 MNHEY and CDR2 SMNVEV (reference sequence). Trimming pared 0 bases from V and 4 bases from J, leaving 28 bases between. The CDR3 spells CASSLSITLQGTVLIYNEQFF. The CDR3 nucleotides are TGTGCCAGCAGTTTATCGATAACCTTACAGGGGACTGTCCTAATTTACAATGAGCAGTTCTTC.

This clone was counted a few times. The gene calls are TRBV6-5 and TRBJ1-1; D possibly corresponds to TRBD1 (6 bases). Trimming pared 6 bases from V and 5 bases from J, leaving 16 bases between. The CDR3 is made up of 14 amino acids. Per germline, CDR1 MNHEY and CDR2 SVGAGI. In DNA, the CDR3 is TGTGCCAGCAGCTACCACAGGGAGGGGACTGAAGCTTTCTTT. Translated, it gives CASSYHREGTEAFF.

This clone was observed a handful of times. The chain is built from TRBV7-3 and TRBJ2-3, with D perhaps TRBD2 (6 bases). The CDR3 totals 15 residues. The germline V and J ends were trimmed by 5 bases and 2 bases, with 14 bases remaining between them. Germline CDR1 SGHTA, CDR2 FQGTGA. DNA of the CDR3: TGTGCCAGCAGCCTCGCGGGACTTGACACAGATACGCAGTATTTT. The encoded protein is CASSLAGLDTDTQYF.

This clone was seen once. CDR3 residues: CASSPDRVTEAFF. CDR3 nucleotides: TGTGCCAGCAGCCCAGATCGGGTAACTGAAGCTTTCTTT. This rearrangement joins TRBV2 to TRBJ1-1; no firm D call. This CDR3 is 13 amino acids long. Trimming removed 6 bases from V and 5 bases from J, with 13 bases in between. Looked up from germline, CDR1 is SNHLY and CDR2 is FYNNEI.

The chain recombines TRBV5-1 with TRBJ1-1, with D perhaps matching TRBD1 (6 bases). CDR3 length: 15 amino acids. Trimming took 4 bases from V and 0 from J, leaving 13 bases between them. Germline-derived CDR1 and CDR2 are SGHRS and YFSETQ. The chain's CDR3 is CASSNGQTMNTEAFF. The DNA for the CDR3 is TGCGCCAGCAGCAACGGACAGACCATGAACACTGAAGCTTTCTTT.

V usage is TRBV28 and J usage is TRBJ1-3; unclear D gene. The CDR3 runs to 13 residues. Germline V gene lookup returns CDR1 MDHEN and CDR2 SYDVKM. V dropped 1 base and J dropped 6 bases, with 7 bases sitting between them. The CDR3 nucleotides read TGTGCCAGCAGTTTATCTCGGGTAAACACCATATATTTT. Its translation: CASSLSRVNTIYF.

The CDR3 here is CASSYSRDEKLFF. The CDR3 DNA is TGTGCCAGCAGTTACTCCAGGGATGAAAAACTGTTTTTT. V gene TRBV6-5 combines with J gene TRBJ1-4, with a tentative D call TRBD1 (5 bases). The length of the CDR3 is 13 residues. CDR1 and CDR2 from the germline V gene are MNHEY and SVGAGI. V was clipped by 0 bases and J by 6 bases, with 5 bases between them.

V usage is TRBV2 and J usage is TRBJ2-5; 7 nucleotides agree with TRBD1. The V and J ends lost 6 bases and 5 bases, in that order; junction bases with no gene match: 6. Germline values: CDR1 SNHLY, CDR2 FYNNEI. The CDR3 runs to 13 residues. The CDR3 loop reads CASRPLGGETQYF. DNA for the CDR3: TGTGCCAGCAGACCACTAGGGGGCGAGACCCAGTACTTC.

This chain uses TRBV19 with TRBJ2-5; 7 nucleotides match TRBD2. Germline values: CDR1 LNHDA, CDR2 SQIVND (reference sequence). V lost 4 bases and J lost 3; bases outside the gene matches: 8. This CDR3 region has 15 residues. Written as DNA, the CDR3 is TGTGCCAGTAGTACAGGGAGGACTAGTAAAGAGACCCAGTACTTC. It specifies CASSTGRTSKETQYF.

The gene calls are TRBV5-1 and TRBJ2-1; TRBD1 matches at 7 bases. The V gene end was trimmed by 5 bases and the J gene end by 6 bases; junction bases not matched to a gene: 8. The CDR3 spans 14 residues. Per the germline V gene, CDR1 is SGHRS and CDR2 is YFSETQ. The CDR3, as DNA: TGCGCCAGCAGAGAAGGGGGCAATTCCAATGAGCAGTTCTTC. Protein: CASREGGNSNEQFF.

The chain carries TRBV4-1 and TRBJ1-1; 7 nucleotides align to TRBD1. CDR1 is MGHRA, CDR2 YSYEKL, per germline. The CDR3 runs 15 residues. Trimming cost V 2 bases and J 1 base; bases outside gene matches: 4. The DNA of the CDR3 is TGCGCCAGCAGCCAACCGACAGGGTGGAACACTGAAGCTTTCTTT. It translates to CASSQPTGWNTEAFF.

V usage is TRBV5-1 and J usage is TRBJ1-1; D is perhaps TRBD1 (5 bases). The CDR3 sequence is 14 residues long. Trimming left V 4 bases short and J 2 bases short, with 12 bases between. Germline loops: CDR1 SGHRS, CDR2 YFSETQ. The CDR3 DNA sequence: TGCGCCAGCAGCCAACAGGCAGTAAACACTGAAGCTTTCTTT. Translated, it gives CASSQQAVNTEAFF.

This sequence joins TRBV6-5 and TRBJ2-7; D possibly corresponds to TRBD2 (6 bases). CDR1 and CDR2 (germline): MNHEY, SVGAGI. V lost 5 bases to trimming and J lost 2 bases, with 16 bases between them. The CDR3 is made up of 15 amino acids. In nucleotides, the CDR3 is TGTGCCAGCAGTCGGGTCTCCGGGACTCCCTACGAGCAGTACTTC. This encodes CASSRVSGTPYEQYF.

This clone was seen only a few times. The rearrangement links TRBV10-3 to TRBJ1-1, with D perhaps TRBD1 (6 bases). The CDR3 is made up of 15 amino acids. The V gene's germline CDR1 is ENHRY and CDR2 SYGVKD. Between the trimmed V and J ends, which lost 0 bases and 1 base, there was a span of 9 bases. The CDR3 nucleotides read TGTGCCATCAGTGAGTCCCGGGGGGCGAACACTGAAGCTTTCTTT. Its protein is CAISESRGANTEAFF.

This sequence joins TRBV2 and TRBJ2-7; TRBD2 agrees at 7 bases. The V gene end was trimmed by 3 bases and the J gene end by 2 bases; junction bases not matched to a gene: 7. The length of the CDR3 is 15 residues. Germline lookup yields CDR1 SNHLY and CDR2 FYNNEI. The CDR3 DNA is TGTGCCAGCAGTGAGGCGCCTAGCGGAACCTACGAGCAGTACTTC. It encodes CASSEAPSGTYEQYF.

J is TRBJ2-3 and V is TRBV5-1; unclear D gene. V dropped 4 bases and J dropped 2 bases, with 8 bases sitting between them. Germline CDR1 is SGHRS and CDR2 is YFSETQ. The CDR3 consists of 13 residues. The CDR3 DNA reads as TGCGCCAGCAGCCTGACTGCCACAGATACGCAGTATTTT. This translates into CASSLTATDTQYF.

In nucleotides, the CDR3 is TGTGCCAGCAGAAGCTTGAACACTGAAGCTTTCTTT. Protein sequence: CASRSLNTEAFF. This rearrangement joins TRBV6-5 to TRBJ1-1; no clear D gene. Germline V lookup: CDR1 MNHEY, CDR2 SVGAGI. The CDR3 is made up of 12 amino acids. V lost 6 bases and J lost 0, with 5 bases in between.

This clone was seen a single time. The rearrangement joins TRBV6-5 to TRBJ1-2; 8 nucleotides line up with TRBD1. V trimming: 2 bases; J trimming: 7 bases; junction bases outside the gene matches: 6. There are 14 residues in the CDR3. Germline CDR1 MNHEY, CDR2 SVGAGI. In nucleotides, the CDR3 is TGTGCCAGCAGTTACGGACAGGGTTCCAGTGGCTACACCTTC. Its protein is CASSYGQGSSGYTF.